Included here is one T cell receptor (beta chain) sequence, with context. Its antigen is as yet unknown. Tregs were sorted as CD4+CD25+CD127-/low cells. After constant-region reverse-primer amplification, full-length variable regions underwent semi-nested PCR with Nested Universal Primer A. MiXCR was run by TCRdb on the 5' RACE reads, yielding one entry per CDR3 protein. The data contain 30,000 or so distinct CDR3 sequences, 27% of them singletons. This CDR3 has 13 residues. Germline V gene data show CDR1 as MNHEY and CDR2 as SMNVEV (reference sequence). The ends were cut back, 0 bases at V and 5 bases at J, with 4 bases in the middle. Broader study findings: Tumor Treg TCRs overlapped most with tumor naive CD4+ cells. Tumor memory CD4+ T cell TCR gene usage was found to cluster with blood and lymph node memory CD4+ cells and with lymph node naive CD4+ cells.

Sequencing was done on a sample of tumor-infiltrating Tregs sorted from the breast tumor. The sequence came from a female donor with breast cancer. The chain joins TRBV27 to TRBJ2-2; D ambiguous. CDR3 loop: CASSLSGTGELFF. CDR3 sequence (DNA): TGTGCCAGCAGTTTATCAGGGACCGGGGAGCTGTTTTTT.